A single sample gave rise to the 21 T cell receptor beta chains below, sequenced in a study of shared clonotypes between healthy human individuals. The repertoire was sequenced with immunoSEQ multiplex PCR; TCRdb's copy has only in-frame clones and lacks some. The sample gives millions of clones, about 95% of which show up once; 0.9% to 1.4% is in the top ten. The naive CD8 subset, CD45RO-negative cells positively selected for CCR7, excluded terminally differentiated effector memory CD45RA+ cells. Material: naive CD8+ T cells sorted from blood. These receptors all stem from a man younger than 30 in good health.

The chain recombines TRBV5-1 with TRBJ2-3; D not resolved. This CDR3 has 11 amino acids. The germline V gene has CDR1 SGHRS and CDR2 YFSETQ. V shed 2 bases and J shed 2 bases, with 0 bases lying between them. In nucleotides, the CDR3 is TGCGCCAGCAGCTTCACAGATACGCAGTATTTT. Its translation: CASSFTDTQYF.

The chain recombines TRBV28 with TRBJ1-4; tentative D call: TRBD1 (5 bases). This CDR3 contains 15 residues. Trimming shortened V by 3 bases and J by 0 bases, and 8 bases separated the two germline ends. Germline loops: CDR1 MDHEN, CDR2 SYDVKM. CDR3 DNA: TGTGCCAGCAGTTTGCAGGGAGCAACTAATGAAAAACTGTTTTTT. It specifies CASSLQGATNEKLFF.

As to this clone: At the DNA level, this CDR3 is encoded by other sequences in the same sample as well. The chain has TRBV28 and TRBJ1-2; 8 bases fit TRBD1. CDR1 is MDHEN, CDR2 SYDVKM, per germline. J lost 1 base, V lost 3 bases, and 1 base had no gene match. This CDR3 is built from 14 residues. This CDR3 is CASSLTGDNYGYTF. CDR3 nucleotides: TGTGCCAGCAGTTTGACAGGGGATAACTATGGCTACACCTTC.

The V call is TRBV6-1, the J call TRBJ1-2, with unresolved D. The CDR3 is made up of 11 amino acids. Germline lookup yields CDR1 MNHNS and CDR2 SASEGT. V was cut by 7 bases and J by 4 bases, with 7 bases left in between. The CDR3 loop reads CASTVLYGYTF. The CDR3 DNA is TGTGCCAGCACCGTCCTCTATGGCTACACCTTC.

V and J are TRBV10-3 and TRBJ1-2, with 7 positions matching TRBD1. CDR1 and CDR2 from the germline V gene are ENHRY and SYGVKD. The CDR3 consists of 16 residues. V lost 0 bases to trimming and J lost 0 bases; unmatched junction nucleotides: 4. The CDR3 here is CAISESYRGANYGYTF. CDR3 nucleotide sequence: TGTGCCATCAGTGAGTCTTACAGGGGAGCTAACTATGGCTACACCTTC.

In this sample, this clone turned up once. The J gene is TRBJ2-7, the V gene TRBV6-5, with D uncertain. This CDR3 has 15 amino acids. Germline V gene data show CDR1 as MNHEY and CDR2 as SVGAGI. The V end was cut by 0 bases, the J end by 2 bases, with 11 bases between. The CDR3 reads CASSYSRPFTYEQYF. The CDR3 nucleotides read TGTGCCAGCAGTTACTCGCGCCCCTTTACCTACGAGCAGTACTTC.

The J gene is TRBJ2-7, the V gene TRBV5-1, with D perhaps being TRBD1 or TRBD2 (6 bases each). The germline V gene has CDR1 SGHRS and CDR2 YFSETQ. The CDR3 is made up of 14 amino acids. Between the trimmed V and J ends, which lost 4 bases and 8 bases, there was a span of 19 bases. CDR3 region: CASSPLSGAPQQYF. CDR3 nucleotides: TGCGCCAGCAGCCCCCTGTCGGGGGCGCCCCAGCAGTACTTC.

The V gene is TRBV19, the J gene TRBJ1-1, with TRBD1 as a possible D gene (6 bases). The V and J ends lost 2 bases and 5 bases respectively, with 12 bases between them. Per the germline V gene, CDR1 is LNHDA and CDR2 is SQIVND (reference sequence). CDR3 length: 14 residues. In DNA, the CDR3 is TGTGCCAGTAGTATAAGGGGGGTTGGTACTGAAGCTTTCTTT. Translated, it gives CASSIRGVGTEAFF.

This sequence joins TRBV7-9 and TRBJ1-1; D is possibly TRBD1 (6 bases). Germline V gene lookup returns CDR1 SEHNR and CDR2 FQNEAQ (reference sequence). The CDR3 loop spans 13 amino acids. The germline V and J ends were trimmed by 5 bases and 6 bases, with 13 bases remaining between them. The CDR3 DNA follows: TGTGCCAGCAGCCCCCGGACAGAGGCTGAAGCTTTCTTT. Protein: CASSPRTEAEAFF.

The V and J genes are TRBV29-1 and TRBJ1-1; 9 positions match TRBD1. Per the germline V gene, CDR1 is SQVTM and CDR2 is ANQGSEA. The CDR3 length is 16 residues. Unmatched junction bases numbered 12, after V lost 4 bases and J lost 3 bases. The CDR3 loop is CSVADETGGVDTEAFF. CDR3 nucleotides: TGCAGCGTTGCGGATGAGACAGGGGGGGTTGACACTGAAGCTTTCTTT.

This clone was seen once. The chain is built from TRBV15 and TRBJ1-2; 7 positions agree with TRBD1. The CDR3 totals 14 residues. J gave up 2 bases and V 3 bases, and 3 bases lay outside the gene matches. In germline, CDR1 is LNHNV, CDR2 YYDKDF (reference sequence). The CDR3 coding sequence is TGTGCCACCAGCAGGGGGACAGACAACTATGGCTACACCTTC. Translating gives CATSRGTDNYGYTF.

This clone has a handful of counts. Other DNA sequences in the sample encode the same CDR3. The J gene is TRBJ2-2, the V gene TRBV28, with no clear D. Germline assignment: CDR1 MDHEN and CDR2 SYDVKM. The CDR3 runs 13 residues. Trimming removed 0 bases at V and 3 bases at J, with 2 bases between. The CDR3 DNA sequence: TGTGCCAGCAGTTTATGGGACACCGGGGAGCTGTTTTTT. As protein: CASSLWDTGELFF. The variable domain in full, with the rest retrieved from reference TRBV28 and TRBJ2-2, is DVKVTQSSRYLVKRTGEKVFLECVQDMDHENMFWYRQDPGLGLRLIYFSYDVKMKEKGDIPEGYSVSREKKERFSLILESASTNQTSMYLCASSLWDTGELFFGEGSRLTVL.

The chain joins TRBV2 to TRBJ1-2; 8 bases are shared with TRBD1. Germline values: CDR1 SNHLY, CDR2 FYNNEI. The CDR3 has 16 amino acids. With V trimmed by 1 base and J by 5 bases, 9 bases remained unmatched. The CDR3: CASSEGIRGLEYGYTF. As DNA, the CDR3 is TGTGCCAGCAGTGAAGGAATCAGGGGGCTAGAGTATGGCTACACCTTC.

This chain links TRBV9 with TRBJ2-1; TRBD1 is a possible D gene (5 bases). The CDR3 is 13 residues long. Trimming stripped 6 bases from V and 4 bases from J, with 11 bases between. CDR1 SGDLS and CDR2 YYNGEE come from the germline V gene. The CDR3 sequence: CASTQSGYNEQFF. Here the CDR3 DNA reads TGTGCCAGCACCCAGTCAGGGTACAATGAGCAGTTCTTC.

About this clone: The missing conserved phenylalanine or tryptophan at the end of this CDR3 makes a read error likely. The J gene is TRBJ2-7, the V gene TRBV10-1; D is possibly TRBD1 or TRBD2 (5 bases each). CDR1 and CDR2 (germline): WNHNN, SYGVQD (reference sequence). V lost 4 bases to trimming and J lost 2 bases, with 9 bases between them. The CDR3 extends over 13 amino acids. The CDR3 DNA follows: TGCGCCAGCAGTGGGGACCGTCCCTACGAGCAGTACCTC. It translates to CASSGDRPYEQYL.

Only one count was recorded for this clone. The chain joins TRBV5-1 to TRBJ2-3, with 8 bases that match TRBD1. Germline CDR1 is SGHRS and CDR2 is YFSETQ. V trimming: 0 bases; J trimming: 4 bases; junction bases outside the gene matches: 4. This CDR3 is 15 amino acids long. CDR3 sequence (DNA): TGCGCCAGCAGCTTGGCACAGGGGGGTCCAGATACGCAGTATTTT. Protein: CASSLAQGGPDTQYF.

The rearrangement links TRBV30 to TRBJ1-2; D remains unclear. Between the trimmed V and J ends, which lost 3 bases and 6 bases, there was a span of 23 bases. CDR3 length: 16 residues. Germline V gene sequence: CDR1 GTSNPN, CDR2 SVGIG (reference sequence). The CDR3 DNA sequence: TGTGCCTGGAGCCCAACTCCCACTCCCGGGAGGGATGGCTACACCTTC. Amino acid sequence: CAWSPTPTPGRDGYTF.

In the case of this clone: Other DNA sequences in this sample translate to the same CDR3. The V call is TRBV19, the J call TRBJ2-7; the match to TRBD2 covers 10 bases. Looked up from germline, CDR1 is LNHDA and CDR2 is SQIVND (reference sequence). The CDR3 runs 13 residues. The J segment lost 3 bases and the V segment lost 5 bases, leaving 1 base of the junction unmatched. CDR3 nucleotide sequence: TGTGCCAGTAGTCTAGCGGGAGACTACGAGCAGTACTTC. It specifies CASSLAGDYEQYF.

CDR3 loop: CASSYTPDMGGELFF. The CDR3 DNA follows: TGTGCCAGCAGTTACACACCTGACATGGGTGGGGAGCTGTTTTTT. This chain uses TRBV6-5 with TRBJ2-2; no definite D call. The CDR3 extends over 15 amino acids. Germline lookup yields CDR1 MNHEY and CDR2 SVGAGI. Between the trimmed V and J ends, which lost 2 bases and 8 bases, there was a span of 15 bases.

This clone was observed once. The chain joins TRBV7-9 to TRBJ1-1; 8 bases agree with TRBD1. J gave up 7 bases and V 5 bases, and 3 bases lay outside the gene matches. CDR1 is SEHNR and CDR2 is FQNEAQ in the germline V gene (reference sequence). CDR3 size: 12 residues. Here the CDR3 reads CASSDGTGEAFF. The CDR3 coding sequence is TGTGCCAGCAGCGACGGGACAGGTGAAGCTTTCTTT.

The chain combines TRBV30 with TRBJ1-1; D not certain. Germline values: CDR1 GTSNPN, CDR2 SVGIG (reference sequence). This CDR3 region has 12 residues. Trimming pared 4 bases from V and 1 base from J, leaving 7 bases between. The CDR3 DNA follows: TGTGCCTGGATGGGAGCGAACACTGAAGCTTTCTTT. This sequence encodes CAWMGANTEAFF.